This TCR beta chain derives from a study of response to subunit inactivated influenza vaccine. TCRdb re-analysed the RT-PCR reads in MiXCR, keeping a single row per CDR3 protein. There are approximately 200,000 distinct CDR3 sequences in the sample; approximately 14% occur only once, and 20% to 30% lies in the top ten. Between the trimmed V and J ends, which lost 0 bases and 0 bases, there was a span of 12 bases. The CDR3 consists of 17 residues. The V gene's germline CDR1 is MNHEY and CDR2 SVGEGT. This clonotype has a handful of counts. This receptor was identified in a man aged 50 to 59 who received an inactivated influenza vaccine. This sequence joins TRBV6-2 or TRBV6-3 and TRBJ2-4; weak D call: TRBD1 (5 bases). The material sequenced was CD8+ T cells sorted from PBMCs, taken 5 days after vaccination. The CDR3 is CASSYSSRAIAKNIQYF. The CDR3 DNA reads TGTGCCAGCAGTTACTCATCCAGGGCTATAGCCAAAAACATTCAGTACTTC.